Following are 18 T cell receptor beta chains from one sample sequenced in a study of blood T cell repertoires in COVID-19 (dated by TCRdb to 2019 to 2021). Libraries were made using the immunoSEQ multiplex PCR assay. As stored in TCRdb, this immuneACCESS dataset retains in-frame rearrangements with V and J assigned. A fraction of the clones does not appear; measured against another copy, unresolved V genes explain less than half of the discrepancy, and the remainder lacks a known reason. The sample profile shows 100,000 to 150,000 clones; around 87% of them were found once. 3% to 4.5% of the sample lies in the top ten. The sequenced material came from peripheral blood. Source of these receptors: an older woman with acute or convalescent COVID-19.

The DNA for the CDR3 is TGTGCCAGCAGTGAAGCGCTGCAGGGAAGGGAGCAGTACGTC. It encodes CASSEALQGREQYV. The rearrangement joins TRBV6-1 to TRBJ2-7; possible D gene TRBD1, 5 bases. The germline V and J ends were trimmed by 0 bases and 7 bases, with 13 bases remaining between them. Germline V lookup: CDR1 MNHNS, CDR2 SASEGT. This CDR3 has 14 amino acids.

Here the CDR3 DNA reads TGTGCCAGCAGCGTAGCTACGGGGGGTCCCGGCTACGAGCAGTACTTC. Residues: CASSVATGGPGYEQYF. The chain combines TRBV9 with TRBJ2-7; the match to TRBD2 covers 7 bases. CDR3 length: 16 amino acids. Germline V gives CDR1 SGDLS, CDR2 YYNGEE. J lost 3 bases, V lost 0 bases, and 9 bases had no gene match. Full variable domain (rest looked up from reference TRBV9 and TRBJ2-7): DSGVTQTPKHLITATGQRVTLRCSPRSGDLSVYWYQQSLDQGLQFLIQYYNGEERAKGNILERFSAQQFPDLHSELNLSSLELGDSALYFCASSVATGGPGYEQYFGPGTRLTVT.

A single count supports this clone. V gene TRBV29-1 combines with J gene TRBJ1-1; D gene uncertain. This CDR3 has 12 amino acids. CDR1 is SQVTM and CDR2 is ANQGSEA in the germline V gene. Trimming shortened V by 7 bases and J by 9 bases, and 18 bases separated the two germline ends. The CDR3 is CSALHLAGKAFF. The CDR3 DNA follows: TGCAGCGCCCTCCACCTGGCGGGCAAAGCTTTCTTT.

The chain couples TRBV9 to TRBJ2-6; TRBD1 is a possible D gene (6 bases). Trimming removed 4 bases at V and 0 bases at J, with 20 bases between. Looked up from germline, CDR1 is SGDLS and CDR2 is YYNGEE. This CDR3 is 19 amino acids long. CDR3 in DNA: TGTGCCAGCAGCAAAGGGCCAGGGGCTACCCTCTCTGGGGCCAACGTCCTGACTTTC. Its protein is CASSKGPGATLSGANVLTF.

This clone occurred a few times. The DNA for the CDR3 is TGTGCCAGCAGCCAAGTCCCTATGACCGGGGAGCTGTTTTTT. This sequence encodes CASSQVPMTGELFF. This chain connects TRBV3-1 (or the pseudogene TRBV3-2) to TRBJ2-2; no clear D gene. This CDR3 spans 14 amino acids. The V gene's germline CDR1 is LGHDT and CDR2 YNNKEL (reference sequence). The V and J ends lost 1 base and 5 bases respectively, with 8 bases between them.

This clone was seen once. The chain links TRBV28 to TRBJ1-4; TRBD1 is a possible D gene (5 bases). The ends were cut back, 3 bases at V and 2 bases at J, with 7 bases in the middle. The CDR3 is 14 amino acids. Germline values: CDR1 MDHEN, CDR2 SYDVKM. The CDR3: CASSLGGTNEKLFF. DNA of the CDR3: TGTGCCAGCAGTTTGGGGGGGACTAATGAAAAACTGTTTTTT.

J is TRBJ2-3 and V is TRBV1; the tabulated D call, TRBD2, remains unverified against the DNA. TRBV1 is reported as a pseudogene. There are 15 residues in the CDR3. This CDR3 reads CTSSQALAGPDTQYF. Written as DNA, the CDR3 is TGCACCAGCAGCCAAGCACTAGCCGGACCAGATACGCAGTATTTT.

The chain has TRBV9 and TRBJ2-1; D may be TRBD2 (6 bases). CDR1 is SGDLS, CDR2 YYNGEE, per germline. The CDR3 extends over 14 amino acids. Trimming took 4 bases from V and 7 from J, leaving 15 bases between them. Written as DNA, the CDR3 is TGTGCCAGCAGCCGGGACTGGACTGTTAATGAGCAGTTCTTC. Protein: CASSRDWTVNEQFF.

This clone was observed a single time. V gene TRBV2 combines with J gene TRBJ1-2; 7 bases fit TRBD1. This CDR3 is built from 14 residues. Germline V gives CDR1 SNHLY, CDR2 FYNNEI. V lost 4 bases, J lost 2 bases, and 4 bases stayed unmatched. The CDR3 reads CASSAPTGNYGYTF. In DNA, the CDR3 is TGTGCCAGCAGTGCCCCGACAGGGAACTATGGCTACACCTTC.

The chain carries TRBV27 and TRBJ1-6, with 7 bases lining up with TRBD1. The ends lost 5 bases at V and 10 bases at J; junction bases unmatched: 17. Per the germline V gene, CDR1 is MNHEY and CDR2 is SMNVEV (reference sequence). This CDR3 is 17 amino acids long. DNA of the CDR3: TGTGCCAGCAGTCGAGAAGTCTTGGGACAGCCACAATCACCCCTCCACTTT. This gives the protein CASSREVLGQPQSPLHF.

The chain links TRBV19 to TRBJ1-6, with 7 bases aligning to TRBD1. Germline CDR1 LNHDA, CDR2 SQIVND (reference sequence). J lost 7 bases, V lost 9 bases, and 12 bases had no gene match. CDR3 length: 15 amino acids. The CDR3 DNA reads TGTGCCAGCTTTCCCGGGACAGACCAGAATTCACCCCTCCACTTT. It encodes CASFPGTDQNSPLHF.

Of note for this clone: The junction differs from germline at one of its ends, possibly a read error. The V call is TRBV6-5, the J call TRBJ1-1; weak D call: TRBD1 (6 bases). Germline-derived CDR1 and CDR2 are MNHEY and SVGAGI. The CDR3 totals 14 residues. The CDR3 loop reads CASTYREGNTEAFF. Written as DNA, the CDR3 is TGTGCCAGCACTTACAGGGAGGGGAACACTGAAGCTTTCTTT.

This chain links TRBV28 with TRBJ1-3; D possibly corresponds to TRBD1 (6 bases). CDR3 size: 14 residues. V was shortened by 10 bases and J by 2 bases, with 15 bases between the two germline ends. Germline V gene sequence: CDR1 MDHEN, CDR2 SYDVKM. CDR3 in amino acids: CATAVGGTGNTIYF. CDR3 bases: TGTGCCACCGCAGTAGGGGGAACTGGAAACACCATATATTTT.

V usage is TRBV20-1 and J usage is TRBJ2-3, with D perhaps matching TRBD2 (6 bases). CDR3 length equals 9 residues. Germline V lookup: CDR1 DFQATT, CDR2 SNEGSKA (reference sequence). Here the CDR3 DNA reads TGCAGACTAGCTGATACGCAGTATTTT. Residues: CRLADTQYF.

This rearrangement joins TRBV15 to TRBJ1-2; D gene uncertain. Germline CDR1 is LNHNV and CDR2 is YYDKDF (reference sequence). CDR3 length: 13 residues. V was pared by 0 bases and J by 6 bases, with 8 bases between. CDR3 DNA: TGTGCCACCAGCAGAGAGCGGGGTGATGGCTACACCTTC. Amino acid sequence: CATSRERGDGYTF.

This clone was counted a single time. The chain has TRBV3-1 (or the pseudogene TRBV3-2) and TRBJ1-3; weak D call: TRBD1 (6 bases). Germline CDR1 is LGHDT and CDR2 is YNNKEL (reference sequence). There are 15 residues in the CDR3. V lost 4 bases and J lost 7, with 17 bases in between. DNA for the CDR3: TGTGCCAGCAGCCGCCAGTGGACAGAACAGAACACCATATATTTT. This encodes CASSRQWTEQNTIYF.

V gene TRBV7-2 combines with J gene TRBJ2-3; D remains unclear. Between the trimmed V and J ends, which lost 1 base and 4 bases, there was a span of 6 bases. The CDR3 consists of 13 residues. Germline V gene sequence: CDR1 SGHTA, CDR2 FQGNSA. The CDR3 DNA reads as TGTGCCAGCAGCTTAGGGTCGGCAGATACGCAGTATTTT. It codes for CASSLGSADTQYF.

The chain joins TRBV30 to TRBJ1-2; 7 bases agree with TRBD1. The CDR3 loop spans 17 amino acids. J lost 2 bases, V lost 2 bases, and 14 bases had no gene match. The germline V gene has CDR1 GTSNPN and CDR2 SVGIG (reference sequence). CDR3 region: CAWSPSGTDFLNYGYTF. The CDR3 DNA is TGTGCCTGGAGTCCATCCGGGACAGACTTCCTAAACTATGGCTACACCTTC. The entire variable domain, with the rest obtained from reference TRBV30 and TRBJ1-2, is as follows: SQTIHQWPATLVQPVGSPLSLECTVEGTSNPNLYWYRQAAGRGLQLLFYSVGIGQISSEVPQNLSASRPQDRQFILSSKKLLLSDSGFYLCAWSPSGTDFLNYGYTFGSGTRLTVV.